Listed below are T cell receptor beta chains from one sample, sequenced in a study of HIV-infected patients and healthy controls. TCRdb itself ran the 5' RACE reads through MiXCR, one entry per CDR3 protein. The table includes 8,400 or so distinct CDR3 sequences, about 8% detected once. Specimen: blood, collected during antiretroviral therapy. These receptors originate from an adult with HIV infection. Both conserved end residues are part of each CDR3.

TRBJ2-7 | TRBV6-2/TRBV6-3 | CASRRDSSYEQYF
TRBJ1-1 | TRBV2 | CASSEWGQGAAAVIAFF
TRBJ2-7 | TRBV11-3 | CASSLGTSGSYEQYF
TRBJ2-3 | TRBV20-1 | CSARDKGGTQYF
TRBJ2-7 | TRBV6-1 | CASSEASGLAGSAYEQYF
TRBJ1-1 | TRBV28 | CATQGPTEAFF
TRBJ1-1 | TRBV3-1 | CASSQVKAVNTEAFF
TRBJ2-5 | TRBV5-1 | CASSDQETQYF
TRBJ2-7 | TRBV6-2/TRBV6-3 | CASSYTAGGGEQYF
TRBJ2-1 | TRBV7-8 | CASSLFTGSGNEQFF
TRBJ1-1 | TRBV6-2/TRBV6-3 | CASTKRVSNTEAFF
TRBJ2-7 | TRBV5-4 | CASSFPLGEQYF
TRBJ1-1 | TRBV4-3 | CASSPVRNTEAFF
TRBJ1-1 | TRBV6-6 | CASSYQGPTEAFF
TRBJ1-1 | TRBV10-3 | CAITGGVATEAFF
TRBJ2-5 | TRBV5-1 | CASSSLQVQETQYF
TRBJ2-1 | TRBV5-5 | CASAIGPSSYNEQFF
TRBJ2-7 | TRBV28 | CASSPPGQTYEQYF
TRBJ2-5 | TRBV19 | CASSSRLAGAFQETQYF
TRBJ2-3 | TRBV20-1 | CSARETRSGTDTQYF
TRBJ2-3 | TRBV7-2 | CASSLNEPSVGDTQYF
TRBJ1-3 | TRBV27 | CASSPLVGHTIYF
TRBJ2-7 | TRBV6-1 | CASSELNRGGYEQYF
TRBJ2-5 | TRBV15 | CATAERGTETQYF
TRBJ2-7 | TRBV5-1 | CASSFGTVNYEQYF
TRBJ1-1 | TRBV15 | CATSREGRNTEAFF
TRBJ2-7 | TRBV6-6 | CASSYSGSSRLEQYF
TRBJ2-1 | TRBV29-1 | CSVWAPLGDNEQFF
TRBJ1-3 | TRBV6-2/TRBV6-3 | CASLPTSSGNTIYF
TRBJ2-1 | TRBV11-3 | CASKMSWGREQFF
TRBJ2-7 | TRBV20-1 | CSARERGPGDYEQYF
TRBJ1-2 | TRBV11-2 | CASSLGHGYTF
TRBJ1-1 | TRBV6-5 | CATGQATPYTEAFF
TRBJ2-7 | TRBV29-1 | CSVEDRGGGGYEQYF
TRBJ2-3 | TRBV10-3 | CAISESSGKSTDTQYF
TRBJ2-5 | TRBV14 | CASSLLQGARETQYF
TRBJ2-7 | TRBV28 | CASSQPGTNYEQYF
TRBJ2-7 | TRBV6-2/TRBV6-3 | CASSLQGLEQYF
TRBJ2-7 | TRBV28 | CASSDKGTFGGQYF